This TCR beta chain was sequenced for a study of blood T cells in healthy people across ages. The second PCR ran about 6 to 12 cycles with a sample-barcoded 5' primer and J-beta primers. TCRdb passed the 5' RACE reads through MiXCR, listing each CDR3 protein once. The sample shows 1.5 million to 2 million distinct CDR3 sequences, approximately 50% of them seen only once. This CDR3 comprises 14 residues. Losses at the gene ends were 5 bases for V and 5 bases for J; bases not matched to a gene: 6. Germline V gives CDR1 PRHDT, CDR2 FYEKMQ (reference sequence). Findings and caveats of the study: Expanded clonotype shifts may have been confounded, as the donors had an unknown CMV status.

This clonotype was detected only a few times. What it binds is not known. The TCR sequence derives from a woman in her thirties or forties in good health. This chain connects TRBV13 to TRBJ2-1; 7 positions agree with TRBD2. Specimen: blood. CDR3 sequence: CASSLNRGDNEQFF. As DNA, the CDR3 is TGTGCCAGCAGCCTCAACCGGGGGGACAATGAGCAGTTCTTC.